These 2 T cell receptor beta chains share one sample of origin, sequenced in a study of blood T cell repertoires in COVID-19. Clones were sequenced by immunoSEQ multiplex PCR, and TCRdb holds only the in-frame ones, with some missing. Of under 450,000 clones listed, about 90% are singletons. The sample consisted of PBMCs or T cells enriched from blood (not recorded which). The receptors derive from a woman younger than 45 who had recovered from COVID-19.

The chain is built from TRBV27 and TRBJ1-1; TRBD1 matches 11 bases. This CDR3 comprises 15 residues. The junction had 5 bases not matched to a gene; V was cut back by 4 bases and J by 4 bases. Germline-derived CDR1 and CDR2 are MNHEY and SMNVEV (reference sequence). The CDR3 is CASSWGTGGITEAFF. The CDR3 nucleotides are TGTGCCAGCAGTTGGGGGACAGGGGGAATCACTGAAGCTTTCTTT.

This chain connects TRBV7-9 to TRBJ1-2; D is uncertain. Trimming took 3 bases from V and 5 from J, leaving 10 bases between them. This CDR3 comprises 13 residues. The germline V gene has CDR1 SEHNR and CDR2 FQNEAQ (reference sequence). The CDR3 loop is CASSFNTAYGYTF. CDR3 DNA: TGTGCCAGCAGCTTTAATACAGCTTATGGCTACACCTTC.